This is a list of T cell receptor beta chains from one sample in a study of identical twins. TCRdb fed the 5' RACE reads into MiXCR, producing one record per CDR3 protein. Seen here are about 250,000 distinct CDR3 sequences, about 8% observed once, and the top ten hold less than 4%. This sample was shared with a second study, whose subject was yellow fever vaccine responses in identical twins.

The source material was CD8+ T cells sorted from blood. The receptors come from a woman aged 18-29 years in good health. Both conserved end residues are part of each CDR3. D genes are given only for firm matches. The size entry is marked missing in some rows and otherwise reads once, few, many or a size class.

TRBJ2-2,TRBV12-5,.,.,CASGLYYTGELFF,TGTGCTAGTGGTTTATATTACACCGGGGAGCTGTTTTTT
TRBJ2-7,TRBV10-1,.,.,CASSELGGINSYEQYF,TGCGCCAGCAGTGAATTGGGGGGTATTAACTCCTACGAGCAGTACTTC
TRBJ2-7,TRBV4-3,.,many,CASSPFISSYEQYF,TGCGCCAGCAGCCCCTTTATTAGTTCCTACGAGCAGTACTTC
TRBJ2-7,TRBV28,.,many,CASSVGPTYEQYF,TGTGCCAGCAGTGTAGGCCCCACCTACGAGCAGTACTTC
TRBJ2-7,TRBV5-6,.,.,CASSLGGTATYEQYF,TGTGCCAGCAGCTTGGGCGGGACCGCAACCTACGAGCAGTACTTC
TRBJ2-7,TRBV29-1,TRBD1,few,CSVGQGGHEQYF,TGCAGCGTGGGACAGGGCGGCCACGAGCAGTACTTC
TRBJ2-2,TRBV7-9,.,.,CASSLGAPGELFF,TGTGCCAGCAGCTTAGGTGCGCCCGGGGAGCTGTTTTTT
TRBJ2-2,TRBV29-1,.,many,CSVVGESGELFF,TGCAGCGTTGTGGGGGAAAGCGGGGAGCTGTTTTTT
TRBJ2-7,TRBV5-1,.,many,CASSLEGSSYEQYF,TGCGCCAGCAGCTTAGAGGGGAGCTCCTACGAGCAGTACTTC
TRBJ2-7,TRBV15,TRBD1,few,CATSTSPGQGGDYEQYF,TGTGCCACCAGCACCTCACCGGGACAGGGAGGGGACTACGAGCAGTACTTC
TRBJ2-7,TRBV6-2/TRBV6-3,.,.,CASTQPLGTYEQYF,TGTGCCAGCACTCAACCCCTCGGTACCTACGAGCAGTACTTC
TRBJ2-5,TRBV29-1,TRBD1,many,CSGYRDSQETQYF,TGCAGCGGGTACCGGGACAGCCAAGAGACCCAGTACTTC
TRBJ1-6,TRBV20-1,.,few,CSARVDRTSLLNSPLHF,TGCAGTGCTAGAGTGGATCGGACATCACTTTTAAATTCACCCCTCCACTTT
TRBJ1-1,TRBV4-3,.,many,CASSQVGKSEAFF,TGCGCCAGCAGCCAAGTAGGGAAATCTGAAGCTTTCTTT
TRBJ2-7,TRBV29-1,.,many,CSVESDTPYEQYF,TGCAGCGTTGAAAGCGACACTCCCTACGAGCAGTACTTC
TRBJ2-2,TRBV27,.,few,CASSSIHPTRAGELFF,TGTGCCAGCAGTTCTATCCACCCCACCAGGGCCGGGGAGCTGTTTTTT
TRBJ2-3,TRBV9,TRBD2,few,CASSVRTSGGSTDTQYF,TGTGCCAGCAGCGTCCGGACTAGCGGGGGGTCCACAGATACGCAGTATTTT
TRBJ2-7,TRBV28,.,many,CASSSRDRYEQYF,TGTGCCAGCAGTTCCCGGGACCGGTACGAGCAGTACTTC
TRBJ2-1,TRBV9,TRBD2,.,CASSVGLAGEDNEQFF,TGTGCCAGCAGCGTAGGCCTAGCGGGAGAGGATAATGAGCAGTTCTTC
TRBJ2-7,TRBV3-1,TRBD2,medium-sized,CASSPSGRAYEQYF,TGTGCCAGCAGCCCTAGCGGGAGGGCCTACGAGCAGTACTTC
TRBJ2-1,TRBV4-3,.,.,CASSQDRGFPSYNEQFF,TGCGCCAGCAGCCAAGATAGGGGATTCCCCTCCTACAATGAGCAGTTCTTC
TRBJ2-1,TRBV12-3/TRBV12-4,TRBD2,many,CATSGGEQFF,TGTGCCACTTCGGGAGGCGAGCAGTTCTTC